The T cell receptor (beta chain) under discussion was sequenced for a study of shared clonotypes between healthy human individuals. Study observations and caveats: Against clonotypes common to all four donors, non-shared ones had lower generation probabilities. Naive subsets typically showed greater estimated richness than memory subsets.

Assay: immunoSEQ multiplex PCR; the TCRdb copy retains only in-frame clones and omits some. In the table there are around 1,900,000 clones, roughly 95% of which are singletons. Naive CD8 cells lacked CD45RO, underwent positive selection for CCR7 and left out terminally differentiated effector memory CD45RA+ cells. Healthy adults negative for HIV, lacking recent acute infections or vaccinations, served as donors. On this clone itself: The target antigen is unknown.

Germline V gene data show CDR1 as SQVTM and CDR2 as ANQGSEA. After removal of 4 bases from V and 2 bases from J, the junction contained 1 base not matched to a gene. This CDR3 comprises 14 residues. Sample: naive CD8+ T cells from PBMCs. The rearrangement joins TRBV29-1 to TRBJ2-1, with 11 bases identical to TRBD1. The sequence was collected from a man aged 18 to 29 in good health. Some clones in this sample may be carry-over from other donors' samples. The CDR3 region is CSVGDRGTYNEQFF. The CDR3 DNA sequence: TGCAGCGTTGGGGACAGGGGGACCTACAATGAGCAGTTCTTC.